This TCR beta chain derives from a study of radiation and T cells in renal cell carcinoma. Time point in this sample: blood 2 weeks post-SBRT. Specified treatment: 15 Gy SBRT to primary tumor, nephrectomy 4 weeks later. Libraries were prepared by immunoSEQ multiplex PCR; TCRdb keeps only in-frame clonotypes and omits some of them. The sample includes some 75,000 clones, around 80% seen only once; the top ten take roughly 6.3%. This CDR3 spans 16 amino acids. Trimming took 2 bases from V and 0 from J, leaving 14 bases between them. Germline CDR1 SGHRS, CDR2 YFSETQ. The sequence was collected from a man in his 60s with renal cell carcinoma. Sample: blood, taken from a patient whose treatment included radiotherapy and nephrectomy. The J gene is TRBJ1-2, the V gene TRBV5-1, with a weak D call TRBD1 (6 bases). The DNA for the CDR3 is TGCGCCAGCAGCTTACAGGGTGCGGCTACTAACTATGGCTACACCTTC. This encodes CASSLQGAATNYGYTF.